This paragraph reports one T cell receptor (beta chain). Its antigen is undetermined. The length of the CDR3 is 13 residues. Germline V lookup: CDR1 MNHNY, CDR2 SVGAGI (reference sequence). V shed 10 bases and J shed 4 bases, with 13 bases lying between them. These data originate in a study of cytomegalovirus exposure and HLA in healthy donors. Notes on the study in general: On later analysis, the bulk of CMV-associated TCR beta chains appeared to be HLA-restricted. CMV serostatus was the sole immune exposure information available. In a later analysis, TCR beta V- and J-gene trimming showed a link to a missense DCLRE1C variant.

Primers for the PCR totalled 60 Vbeta and 13 Jbeta. Measured with immunoSEQ multiplex PCR; TCRdb has only the in-frame clones, and not every one. The sample consists of 100,000 to 150,000 clones, around four fifths of them appearing once. The V and J genes are TRBV6-6 and TRBJ2-2; a weak D match, TRBD1 (6 bases). The origin of this receptor is a female donor in good health and CMV-seronegative. Source material: PBMCs. CDR3 amino acids: CAIKDSLTGELFF. DNA for the CDR3: TGTGCCATTAAGGACAGCCTCACCGGGGAGCTGTTTTTT.